This is a list of T cell receptor beta chains from one sample in a study of technical replicates of blood from a few donors. Only in-frame clones appear in the TCRdb table, and some are missing; sequencing was by immunoSEQ multiplex PCR. The table lists about 80,000 clones, 80% to 90% of them singletons. What was sequenced was PBMCs. These receptors all stem from a human donor in good health. Some clones in this sample may be carry-over from other donors' samples. Both conserved end residues are part of each CDR3. D genes are given only for firm matches. For some rows the clone size is stated as once, few or many, or as a class when expanded; others skip it.

j_gene	v_gene	d_gene	abundance	CDR3aa	CDR3nt
TRBJ1-1	TRBV27	NA	NA	CASSLSQFNTEAFF	TGTGCCAGCAGTTTGTCCCAATTCAACACTGAAGCTTTCTTT
TRBJ2-1	TRBV7-2	NA	NA	CASSLSRRRQFF	TGTGCCAGCAGCTTATCCCGGAGGAGGCAGTTCTTC
TRBJ2-7	TRBV18	NA	NA	CASSPRVTYEQYF	TGTGCCAGCTCACCCAGGGTTACCTACGAGCAGTACTTC
TRBJ2-1	TRBV11-1	TRBD2	NA	CASSFAGVNEQFF	TGTGCCAGCAGCTTCGCGGGGGTCAATGAGCAGTTCTTC
TRBJ2-7	TRBV5-1	NA	NA	CASSLTQGRYEQYF	TGCGCCAGCAGCTTGACGCAGGGTCGGTACGAGCAGTACTTC
TRBJ1-4	TRBV7-6	NA	NA	CASSPRGVAGGEKLFF	TGTGCCAGCTCCCCCCGTGGAGTAGCCGGAGGGGAAAAACTGTTTTTT
TRBJ2-7	TRBV30	TRBD2	NA	CAWNPGTSETYEQYF	TGTGCCTGGAACCCAGGGACTAGCGAAACCTACGAGCAGTACTTC
TRBJ1-4	TRBV6-5	NA	NA	CASRRGSANEKLFF	TGTGCCAGCAGAAGGGGTTCAGCTAATGAAAAACTGTTTTTT
TRBJ1-5	TRBV7-2	TRBD1	NA	CASRQAATGGFYSNQPQHF	TGTGCCAGCAGACAAGCCGCGACAGGGGGCTTCTATAGCAATCAGCCCCAGCATTTT
TRBJ2-7	TRBV6-1	TRBD2	NA	CASSERLAAPYEQYF	TGTGCCAGCAGTGAGCGACTAGCGGCACCCTACGAGCAGTACTTC
TRBJ2-3	TRBV5-4	NA	NA	CASSYRQLTSTDTQYF	TGTGCCAGCAGCTACAGACAGCTCACTAGCACAGATACGCAGTATTTT
TRBJ1-2	TRBV4-2	NA	once	CASSTEAHDGYTF	TGTGCCAGCAGCACCGAGGCGCACGATGGCTACACCTTC
TRBJ2-6	TRBV5-5	NA	once	CASRDSTGANVLTF	TGTGCCAGCAGGGACAGCACTGGGGCCAACGTCCTGACTTTC
TRBJ1-3	TRBV5-6	NA	NA	CASSLRLSAVGGNTIYF	TGTGCCAGCAGCTTAAGGCTTTCGGCGGTTGGTGGAAACACCATATATTTT
TRBJ1-2	TRBV6-6	TRBD1	NA	CASSYHTGGDGYTF	TGTGCCAGCAGTTACCACACAGGGGGCGATGGCTACACCTTC
TRBJ2-3	TRBV5-1	TRBD1	NA	CASGPGQGSDTQYF	TGCGCCAGCGGTCCGGGACAGGGATCAGATACGCAGTATTTT
TRBJ2-1	TRBV4-1	TRBD2	NA	CASSQGSGGRTLSYNEQFF	TGCGCCAGCAGCCAAGGGTCCGGCGGGAGGACTCTTTCCTACAATGAGCAGTTCTTC
TRBJ2-5	TRBV10-3	TRBD2	NA	CAISASPSGTMGTQYF	TGTGCCATCAGTGCCAGCCCTAGCGGGACGATGGGGACCCAGTACTTC
TRBJ2-7	TRBV9	NA	once	CASSPYSWESYEQYF	TGTGCCAGCAGCCCTTACAGCTGGGAGTCCTACGAGCAGTACTTC